The 14 T cell receptor beta chains below were found in one sample sequenced in a study of naive and memory T cell subsets. Both TRBC1 and TRBC2 were covered by a beta constant-region primer of two equimolar oligonucleotides. Nested alpha and beta constant-region primers with the SP2 primer drove four PCR rounds on ligated cDNA. Using its own MiXCR run on the UMI-ligation and nested PCR reads, TCRdb lists one record per CDR3 protein. This sample has 120,000 or so distinct CDR3 sequences; 30% to 45% occur once, and the top ten carry less than 1%. Sequences were obtained from central memory CD4+ T cells from blood. These receptors were obtained from a human donor in good health.

On this clonotype: The junction shows a germline mismatch at one end, possibly a read error. The chain carries TRBV2 and TRBJ1-6; no firm D call. The V gene's germline CDR1 is SNHLY and CDR2 FYNNEI. This CDR3 is 14 amino acids long. For the CDR3, the DNA is TGTGTCAGCACCGGGTCCAGTAATGCTTCACCCCTCCACTTT. It specifies CVSTGSSNASPLHF.

The rearrangement uses TRBV30 and TRBJ2-1; D may be TRBD2 (7 bases). Looked up from germline, CDR1 is GTSNPN and CDR2 is SVGIG (reference sequence). There are 14 residues in the CDR3. V lost 0 bases and J 12 bases, leaving 18 bases between the germline ends. The chain's CDR3 is CAWSVLAGASGQFF. In DNA form, the CDR3 reads TGTGCCTGGAGTGTACTGGCGGGGGCCTCGGGGCAGTTCTTC.

The chain's CDR3 is CSVVKGKNEQFF. In DNA, the CDR3 is TGCAGCGTTGTAAAGGGCAAGAATGAGCAGTTCTTC. This chain connects TRBV29-1 to TRBJ2-1; D unclear. The CDR3 contains 12 residues. The germline V gene has CDR1 SQVTM and CDR2 ANQGSEA. Trimming pared 4 bases from V and 7 bases from J, leaving 11 bases between.

The chain links TRBV6-2 or TRBV6-3 to TRBJ2-1; no clear D gene. Germline CDR1 and CDR2: MNHEY and SVGEGT. The CDR3 is made up of 14 amino acids. Trimming shortened V by 2 bases and J by 9 bases, and 14 bases separated the two germline ends. The CDR3 DNA sequence: TGTGCCAGCAGTTACGAAGTCCTAAAGGGTGAGCAGTTCTTC. It is translated as CASSYEVLKGEQFF.

This clonotype has just a few counts. J is TRBJ2-1 and V is TRBV7-9; 7 bases are shared with TRBD2. This CDR3 has 15 residues. Germline values: CDR1 SEHNR, CDR2 FQNEAQ (reference sequence). J lost 9 bases, V lost 5 bases, and 13 bases had no gene match. In DNA form, the CDR3 reads TGTGCCAGCAGCCCCTCTCGGGGCGGGAGTGGTGAGCAGTTCTTC. It translates to CASSPSRGGSGEQFF.

The chain employs TRBV11-2 and TRBJ2-7; D gene ambiguous. V was trimmed by 1 base and J by 4 bases, leaving 5 bases between them. CDR1 is SGHAT and CDR2 is FQNNGV in the germline V gene. The CDR3 is made up of 12 amino acids. CDR3 in amino acids: CASSLAAYEQYF. The CDR3 nucleotides are TGTGCCAGCAGCTTAGCGGCTTACGAGCAGTACTTC.

This chain joins TRBV20-1 and TRBJ1-5; D is possibly TRBD1 (5 bases). Germline CDR1 is DFQATT and CDR2 is SNEGSKA (reference sequence). The CDR3 loop spans 15 amino acids. V lost 2 bases to trimming and J lost 0 bases, with 11 bases between them. The CDR3 spells CSARLQGGSNQPQHF. As DNA, the CDR3 is TGCAGTGCTAGATTGCAGGGAGGTAGCAATCAGCCCCAGCATTTT.

The CDR3 is CASSKTSGTYNEQFF. Here the CDR3 DNA reads TGTGCCAGTAGCAAAACTAGCGGGACCTACAATGAGCAGTTCTTC. This chain connects TRBV19 to TRBJ2-1; TRBD2 matches at 10 bases. The CDR3 is 15 amino acids. J lost 2 bases, V lost 6 bases, and 4 bases had no gene match. CDR1 is LNHDA and CDR2 is SQIVND in the germline V gene (reference sequence).

V and J are TRBV5-1 and TRBJ2-5; D ambiguous. Deletions cut 0 bases from V and 0 bases from J, with 12 bases between. The length of the CDR3 is 16 residues. The germline V gene encodes CDR1 SGHRS and CDR2 YFSETQ. CDR3 region: CASSLERGGNQETQYF. The CDR3 coding sequence is TGCGCCAGCAGCTTGGAGAGAGGCGGAAACCAAGAGACCCAGTACTTC.

The chain recombines TRBV4-1 with TRBJ2-7; no definite D call. CDR3 length equals 13 residues. The germline CDR1 and CDR2 sequences are MGHRA and YSYEKL. V gave up 3 bases and J gave up 3 bases, with 9 bases separating them. The CDR3 protein is CASSQNRHYEQYF. The DNA of the CDR3 is TGCGCCAGCAGCCAGAACCGGCACTACGAGCAGTACTTC.

This clonotype was counted at least ten times. J is TRBJ1-1 and V is TRBV28; TRBD1 aligns across 7 bases. Germline V gene lookup returns CDR1 MDHEN and CDR2 SYDVKM. The J segment lost 4 bases and the V segment lost 7 bases, leaving 9 bases of the junction unmatched. CDR3 length: 14 amino acids. The CDR3 sequence: CASTLDRAGTEAFF. The CDR3 DNA reads TGTGCCAGCACCCTCGACAGGGCGGGCACTGAAGCTTTCTTT. Complete variable domain (other parts from reference TRBV28 and TRBJ1-1): DVKVTQSSRYLVKRTGEKVFLECVQDMDHENMFWYRQDPGLGLRLIYFSYDVKMKEKGDIPEGYSVSREKKERFSLILESASTNQTSMYLCASTLDRAGTEAFFGQGTRLTVV.

The CDR3 region is CASRPTGRGRETQYF. DNA of the CDR3: TGTGCCAGCAGACCAACAGGGAGAGGTCGGGAGACCCAGTACTTC. The chain combines TRBV6-5 with TRBJ2-5; perhaps TRBD1 as D (6 bases). The CDR3 runs to 15 residues. V was trimmed by 6 bases and J by 5 bases, leaving 19 bases between them. Germline CDR1 and CDR2: MNHEY and SVGAGI.

The gene calls are TRBV2 and TRBJ2-1, with D possibly being TRBD1 or TRBD2 (5 bases each). The CDR3 covers 13 residues. The germline V gene has CDR1 SNHLY and CDR2 FYNNEI. Trimming left V 6 bases short and J 12 bases short, with 18 bases between. The CDR3 DNA sequence: TGTGCCAGCAGGGAGGACGGGCCGCAGGGGCAGTTCTTC. Its protein product is CASREDGPQGQFF.

Only a few counts were recorded for this clonotype. V is TRBV7-8 and J is TRBJ1-1; TRBD1 is a possible D gene (5 bases). This CDR3 spans 15 amino acids. CDR1 is SGHVS, CDR2 FQNEAQ, per germline. The germline V and J ends were trimmed by 5 bases and 2 bases, with 15 bases remaining between them. The CDR3: CASSTRGALNTEAFF. DNA for the CDR3: TGTGCCAGCAGCACCCGTGGGGCCTTAAACACTGAAGCTTTCTTT.